The T cell receptor beta chain under discussion was sequenced for a study of blood T cell repertoires in COVID-19 (dated by TCRdb to 2018 to 2020). Turning to the overall study: The collaborator samples originated in the United States, Italy and Spain and spanned the acute and convalescent phases of COVID-19. Deeply sampled blood TCRbeta repertoires from subjects exposed to, actively infected with, or recovered from COVID-19 were included in the dataset. Nearly every sample came with metadata listing a de-identified subject ID, COVID-19 status, age in years and sex. HLA class I and class II types, where available, came from metadata supplied by the sample provider rather than from assay-based typing. Samples were obtained from the ongoing ImmuneRACE study (first 160 participants) and from 1,254 subjects provided by 6 global collaborators. The repertoires were released in a freely available public database meant as a resource for research on the immune response to SARS-CoV-2. The material from the prospective study consisted of cDNA or gDNA derived from T cells, B-cell-depleted T cells, or PBMCs.

Paper-wide results and their limitations: The quantity of clinical and demographic metadata differed by source and by participant and was supplied without curation.

TCRbeta CDR3 regions were amplified from genomic DNA by means of the immunoSEQ Assay, a bias-controlled multiplex PCR. Per the original workflow: The number of nucleated cells in each sample was estimated by amplification of reference gene primers within the assay. To quantify the absolute abundance of each unique TCRbeta CDR3 rearrangement, sequence reads were collapsed and filtered. For each sample, productive Simpson clonality was calculated by taking the square root of Simpson's diversity index across productive rearrangements. Not all clones reach the TCRdb copy of this immuneACCESS table, which keeps in-frame sequences only. Checked studies attribute under half of the gap to unresolved V genes and leave the rest unexplained. That table is the source of V, J and clone size, and D and trimming were worked out from the DNA. In this sample the table shows 300,000 to 450,000 clones, 87% of which occur a single time. The ten largest clones add up to more than 9% of the sample.

The junction shows trimming of 6 bases on V and 3 bases on J, and the gene matches do not reach 12 bases of it. The germline V gene (reference sequence) provides CDR1 LNHDA and CDR2 SQIVND. There are 17 amino acids in the CDR3, from cysteine to phenylalanine inclusive. The DNA shown is the 51-base CDR3, in frame from base 1. At one collaborating source in Seattle, patients were enrolled during active infection and were followed longitudinally through the course of disease. Collaborating institutions collected whole blood in K2EDTA tubes following their own protocols. For TCRbeta analysis, collaborators shipped samples in one of three forms: frozen whole blood, isolated PBMCs, or DNA extracted from either of those sample types. This clone came up many times. This receptor's antigen is unknown. No base quality values were provided; no much bigger clone lies one nucleotide off.

Source material: peripheral blood. The chain was built from TRBV19 and TRBJ1-2, and 11 bases in between align with TRBD1. The receptor was isolated from a woman in her twenties or thirties with COVID-19, enrolled during active disease. The DNA is TGTGCCAGTAGAATTCGGGACAGGGGGAAGTATGACTATGGCTACACCTTC. It encodes CASRIRDRGKYDYGYTF.